A single sample gave rise to the 27 T cell receptor beta chains below, sequenced in a study. TCRdb re-derived calls from the 5' RACE reads in MiXCR, one entry per CDR3 protein. The sample lists approximately 60,000 distinct CDR3 sequences; less than 30% were seen once. Treg sorting used a CD4+CD25+CD127-/low gate. Sequencing input: tumor-infiltrating Tregs sorted from the breast tumor. These TCRs come from a female donor with breast cancer.

V usage is TRBV7-9 and J usage is TRBJ2-4; unclear D gene. V was cut by 5 bases and J by 9 bases, with 14 bases left in between. The CDR3 covers 13 residues. CDR1 is SEHNR and CDR2 is FQNEAQ in the germline V gene (reference sequence). The CDR3 coding sequence is TGTGCCAGCAGCCTGGAGACGTTTGGCATTCAGTACTTC. As protein: CASSLETFGIQYF. The full variable domain, rest sourced from reference TRBV7-9 and TRBJ2-4, is DTGVSQNPRHKITKRGQNVTFRCDPISEHNRLYWYRQTLGQGPEFLTYFQNEAQLEKSRLLSDRFSAERPKGSFSTLEIQRTEQGDSAMYLCASSLETFGIQYFGAGTRLSVL.

The chain uses TRBV12-3 or TRBV12-4 and TRBJ2-1; 7 bases are shared with TRBD2. This CDR3 is 15 amino acids long. The junction had 10 bases not matched to a gene; V was cut back by 4 bases and J by 7 bases. The CDR3 sequence is CASSSRTSRSNEQFF. The CDR3 bases are TGTGCCAGCAGTTCGAGGACTAGTCGCTCGAATGAGCAGTTCTTC.

This clonotype has only a few counts. The chain joins TRBV9 to TRBJ1-5, with TRBD1 as a possible D gene (6 bases). CDR3 length: 15 amino acids. Trimming removed 4 bases from V and 4 bases from J, with 15 bases in between. Germline CDR1 is SGDLS and CDR2 is YYNGEE. For the CDR3, the DNA is TGTGCCAGCAGCCCCACAGGGTACGCTAATCAGCCCCAGCATTTT. Residues: CASSPTGYANQPQHF.

This clonotype was detected only a few times. The chain links TRBV30 to TRBJ2-1, with a possible D match to TRBD1 (6 bases). The CDR3 extends over 15 amino acids. Germline V gene data show CDR1 as GTSNPN and CDR2 as SVGIG (reference sequence). V gave up 2 bases and J gave up 6 bases, with 17 bases separating them. This CDR3 reads CAWSHRAREFNEQFF. The CDR3 region has the DNA TGTGCCTGGAGTCACAGGGCCCGCGAATTCAATGAGCAGTTCTTC.

There are many counts of this clonotype. CDR3 sequence reads: CSAPRNEQFF. In DNA form, the CDR3 reads TGCAGTGCGCCAAGGAATGAGCAGTTCTTC. This rearrangement joins TRBV20-1 to TRBJ2-1; no definite D call. Germline loops: CDR1 DFQATT, CDR2 SNEGSKA (reference sequence). CDR3 size: 10 residues. V lost 6 bases to trimming and J lost 7 bases, with 7 bases between them.

This clonotype appeared a few times. The rearrangement joins TRBV12-3 or TRBV12-4 to TRBJ2-7; D might be TRBD2 (5 bases). The CDR3 runs to 17 residues. Between the trimmed V and J ends, which lost 0 bases and 0 bases, there was a span of 15 bases. The CDR3 bases are TGTGCCAGCAGTTTAGCGCGGCGGGCGAGGAGCTCCTACGAGCAGTACTTC. Residues: CASSLARRARSSYEQYF.

This clonotype was seen repeatedly, ten times or more. The chain links TRBV4-2 to TRBJ2-1; the match to TRBD2 covers 11 bases. This CDR3 is built from 16 residues. Germline CDR1 reads LGHNA; CDR2 reads YNFKEQ. The V gene end was trimmed by 0 bases and the J gene end by 6 bases; junction bases not matched to a gene: 4. CDR3: CASSQDLAGGINEQFF. The CDR3 DNA reads TGTGCCAGCAGCCAAGATCTAGCGGGAGGAATCAATGAGCAGTTCTTC.

In this sample, this clonotype turned up a few times. The chain employs TRBV7-9 and TRBJ2-1, with TRBD1 as a possible D gene (6 bases). Germline V lookup: CDR1 SEHNR, CDR2 FQNEAQ (reference sequence). This CDR3 region has 14 residues. V was shortened by 2 bases and J by 5 bases, with 10 bases between the two germline ends. The CDR3 sequence is CASSLSGDHNEQFF. CDR3 coding DNA: TGTGCCAGCAGCTTATCAGGGGATCACAATGAGCAGTTCTTC.

This clonotype was recorded at least ten times. The chain carries TRBV12-3 or TRBV12-4 and TRBJ2-1; D may be TRBD1 or TRBD2 (5 bases each). Trimming removed 3 bases from V and 0 bases from J, with 18 bases in between. The CDR3 length is 18 residues. CDR3 DNA: TGTGCCAGCAGTTTGAGGTGGGGGAGACAGAGCTCCTACAATGAGCAGTTCTTC. Translated, it gives CASSLRWGRQSSYNEQFF.

This clonotype has a count of ten or more. J is TRBJ2-7 and V is TRBV25-1, with D perhaps TRBD2 (5 bases). Between the trimmed V and J ends, which lost 1 base and 4 bases, there was a span of 11 bases. The CDR3 covers 14 residues. Germline lookup yields CDR1 MGHDK and CDR2 SYGVNS. The CDR3 nucleotides are TGTGCCAGCAGTGAATCTCACGGCGGGTACGAGCAGTACTTC. Its protein product is CASSESHGGYEQYF.

The chain joins TRBV12-3 or TRBV12-4 to TRBJ1-1; maybe TRBD1 (6 bases). Deletions cut 5 bases from V and 10 bases from J, with 11 bases between. This CDR3 has 11 residues. The CDR3 nucleotides are TGTGCCAGCAGTAATACAGGGTTAGCTTTCTTT. Translated, it gives CASSNTGLAFF.

This chain connects TRBV6-2 or TRBV6-3 to TRBJ2-1; 11 nucleotides match TRBD2. Germline V lookup: CDR1 MNHEY, CDR2 SVGEGT. The CDR3 is 16 amino acids. The trim removed 6 bases at V and 5 bases at J, leaving 9 bases unmatched. The CDR3 reads CASSPPGTSGHNEQFF. The CDR3, as DNA: TGTGCCAGCAGCCCCCCCGGGACTAGCGGACACAATGAGCAGTTCTTC.

The chain employs TRBV12-3 or TRBV12-4 and TRBJ2-1, with 9 bases aligning to TRBD2. Trimming at V came to 4 bases and at J to 7 bases, leaving 8 bases not matched to a gene. This CDR3 contains 15 residues. Written as DNA, the CDR3 is TGTGCCAGCAGTTCCAAGCGGGGGGTCGTTAATGAGCAGTTCTTC. Translated, it gives CASSSKRGVVNEQFF.

This clonotype has at least ten counts. This rearrangement joins TRBV7-2 to TRBJ2-1, with TRBD2 matching 7 bases. The junction had 12 bases not matched to a gene; V was cut back by 6 bases and J by 10 bases. Germline assignment: CDR1 SGHTA and CDR2 FQGNSA. This CDR3 comprises 14 residues. CDR3 sequence: CASRPTRTSLEQFF. In DNA form, the CDR3 reads TGTGCCAGCAGACCCACCCGGACTAGTCTCGAGCAGTTCTTC.

The V and J genes are TRBV4-1 and TRBJ1-3; TRBD1 aligns across 10 bases. With 4 bases clipped from V and 0 bases from J, the junction kept 3 bases outside the gene matches. The CDR3 consists of 16 residues. Germline-derived CDR1 and CDR2 are MGHRA and YSYEKL. The CDR3 spells CASSPGQGTSGNTIYF. The CDR3 DNA follows: TGCGCCAGCAGCCCGGGACAGGGGACCTCTGGAAACACCATATATTTT.

In regard to this clonotype: This may be a read error, as it is one base from a much larger clone. The chain links TRBV6-1 to TRBJ2-4; 7 bases match TRBD1. CDR1 is MNHNS, CDR2 SASEGT, per germline. The CDR3 length is 13 residues. As DNA, the CDR3 is TGTGCCAGCAGTGCGGGACAGAGAGGTAATTGGGACTTC. This sequence encodes CASSAGQRGNWDF.

V usage is TRBV25-1 and J usage is TRBJ2-1; TRBD2 matches 16 bases. J was trimmed by 8 bases and V by 4 bases; bases with no gene match: 8. The CDR3 runs to 17 residues. Germline loops: CDR1 MGHDK, CDR2 SYGVNS. This chain's CDR3 is CASSGPGTSGRVDEQFF. The CDR3 region has the DNA TGTGCCAGCAGTGGCCCCGGGACTAGCGGGAGGGTCGATGAGCAGTTCTTC.

The chain carries TRBV4-2 and TRBJ2-7, with D tentatively TRBD2 (7 bases). Germline-derived CDR1 and CDR2 are LGHNA and YNFKEQ. This CDR3 comprises 14 residues. Trimming took off 1 base at V and 6 bases at J, with 13 bases between the two ends. As DNA, the CDR3 is TGTGCCAGCAGCCAAGTGGGGGGGGCCAGCGAGCAGTACTTC. It yields the protein CASSQVGGASEQYF.

This clonotype was seen a few times. The chain employs TRBV4-1 and TRBJ2-5; 8 bases fit TRBD2. The CDR3 extends over 16 amino acids. Germline assignment: CDR1 MGHRA and CDR2 YSYEKL. Germline trimming cut 1 base from V and 4 bases from J; bases unmatched to any gene: 8. Written as DNA, the CDR3 is TGCGCCAGCAGCCAAGGGGCCAGCGGGAGTCGAGAGACCCAGTACTTC. This encodes CASSQGASGSRETQYF.

This clonotype has just a few counts. V is TRBV4-1 and J is TRBJ1-1; 8 bases agree with TRBD1. Germline CDR1 and CDR2: MGHRA and YSYEKL. The CDR3 contains 15 residues. The trim removed 4 bases at V and 1 base at J, leaving 5 bases unmatched. The CDR3 is CASSRDGQGNTEAFF. CDR3 sequence (DNA): TGCGCCAGCAGCCGTGACGGACAGGGGAACACTGAAGCTTTCTTT.

This clonotype was observed a handful of times. The gene calls are TRBV4-2 and TRBJ1-2, with no clear D. Trimming cost V 0 bases and J 7 bases, with 12 bases left between them. Germline V lookup: CDR1 LGHNA, CDR2 YNFKEQ. The CDR3 is 14 residues long. The CDR3 region is CASSQDLDTFGYTF. CDR3 nucleotide sequence: TGTGCCAGCAGCCAAGACCTCGACACGTTTGGCTACACCTTC.

This clonotype occurred many times. The chain employs TRBV12-3 or TRBV12-4 and TRBJ2-5; 7 bases align to TRBD2. This CDR3 contains 15 residues. The junction had 6 bases not matched to a gene; V was cut back by 2 bases and J by 3 bases. The CDR3 DNA sequence: TGTGCCAGCAGTTTAAGTTTGGGGGGGAAAGAGACCCAGTACTTC. It encodes CASSLSLGGKETQYF.

This clonotype was counted a few times. The CDR3: CATVYTIAGEQYF. CDR3 bases: TGTGCCACCGTTTACACCATTGCGGGGGAGCAGTACTTC. J is TRBJ2-7 and V is TRBV24-1, with D perhaps TRBD2 (6 bases). The CDR3 loop spans 13 amino acids. CDR1 is KGHDR, CDR2 SFDVKD, per germline. The germline V and J ends were trimmed by 9 bases and 7 bases, with 18 bases remaining between them.

This rearrangement joins TRBV9 to TRBJ2-7; D is perhaps TRBD1 (5 bases). The CDR3 contains 15 residues. Germline loops: CDR1 SGDLS, CDR2 YYNGEE. V lost 0 bases and J lost 4, with 14 bases in between. The CDR3 loop is CASSVAAGPAYEQYF. The CDR3 bases are TGTGCCAGCAGCGTAGCGGCAGGGCCAGCATACGAGCAGTACTTC.

The table lists this clonotype with a few counts. This chain connects TRBV9 to TRBJ1-3; TRBD1 is a possible D gene (5 bases). V was shortened by 3 bases and J by 3 bases, with 13 bases between the two germline ends. The CDR3 consists of 15 residues. Per germline, CDR1 SGDLS and CDR2 YYNGEE. The chain's CDR3 is CASSDGDGLGNTIYF. DNA of the CDR3: TGTGCCAGCAGCGACGGGGACGGGCTTGGAAACACCATATATTTT.

This clonotype was counted a few times. The chain carries TRBV6-5 and TRBJ2-5; 10 positions agree with TRBD2. Germline V gene sequence: CDR1 MNHEY, CDR2 SVGAGI. The V gene end was trimmed by 8 bases and the J gene end by 5 bases; junction bases not matched to a gene: 8. The CDR3 consists of 14 residues. The CDR3 spells CASRASGSWETQYF. CDR3 nucleotides: TGTGCCAGCCGGGCTAGCGGGAGCTGGGAGACCCAGTACTTC.

The chain employs TRBV7-2 and TRBJ1-3; no firm D call. The CDR3 sequence is 16 residues long. Trimming shortened V by 8 bases and J by 0 bases, and 17 bases separated the two germline ends. Germline V CDR1 and CDR2: SGHTA, FQGNSA. The DNA for the CDR3 is TGTGCCAGCGGCCAATACATACAGTTCTCTGGAAACACCATATATTTT. This gives the protein CASGQYIQFSGNTIYF.